The 26 T cell receptor beta chains given below trace back to one sample, sequenced in a study of siplizumab effects on memory and regulatory T cells. Sequencing was performed with immunoSEQ multiplex PCR; in TCRdb, only in-frame clones are kept and a portion is missing. In the table there are tens of thousands of clones, about 91% of which are singletons. The sample consisted of Tregs sorted from blood. These receptors came from a human donor in good health.

The chain is built from TRBV19 and TRBJ2-3, with D uncertain. Trimming took off 10 bases at V and 2 bases at J, with 13 bases between the two ends. The CDR3 totals 13 residues. Germline-derived CDR1 and CDR2 are LNHDA and SQIVND (reference sequence). CDR3 nucleotides: TGTGCCACAACATTGTCTTACACAGATACGCAGTATTTT. Translating gives CATTLSYTDTQYF.

This chain connects TRBV6-1 to TRBJ1-2; a possible D gene is TRBD1 (6 bases). Per the germline V gene, CDR1 is MNHNS and CDR2 is SASEGT. The CDR3 runs 13 residues. The V and J ends lost 6 bases and 4 bases respectively, with 12 bases between them. As DNA, the CDR3 is TGTGCCAGCAGCCAACAGGGAGTCTATGGCTACACCTTC. It codes for CASSQQGVYGYTF.

The gene calls are TRBV28 and TRBJ1-2, with D maybe TRBD1 (6 bases). The CDR3 extends over 13 amino acids. Germline loops: CDR1 MDHEN, CDR2 SYDVKM. V was pared by 6 bases and J by 4 bases, with 12 bases between. CDR3 bases: TGTGCCAGCAGCCTCCTAGGGGGCTATGGCTACACCTTC. It encodes CASSLLGGYGYTF.

The chain links TRBV2 to TRBJ1-2; D is uncertain. This CDR3 is built from 11 residues. The ends were cut back, 1 base at V and 10 bases at J, with 7 bases in the middle. The germline CDR1 and CDR2 sequences are SNHLY and FYNNEI. The CDR3 is CASSEELTYTF. The CDR3 DNA follows: TGTGCCAGCAGTGAAGAACTGACCTACACCTTC.

CDR3 sequence (DNA): TGTGCCAGCAGCTCGTGGTCAGATCATAATTCACCCCTCCACTTT. Protein sequence: CASSSWSDHNSPLHF. This rearrangement joins TRBV11-3 to TRBJ1-6; D not resolved. This CDR3 has 15 amino acids. V dropped 4 bases and J dropped 5 bases, with 12 bases sitting between them. The germline V gene has CDR1 SGHNT and CDR2 YENEEA.

The rearrangement links TRBV5-6 to TRBJ1-2; TRBD1 agrees at 8 bases. In germline, CDR1 is SGHDT, CDR2 YYEEEE. The V segment lost 0 bases and the J segment 5 bases; nucleotides outside the gene matches: 12. The CDR3 is 17 residues long. CDR3 DNA: TGTGCCAGCAGCTTGGAAGGCTGGCAGGGGGCTCGATATGGCTACACCTTC. Its protein product is CASSLEGWQGARYGYTF.

V gene TRBV19 combines with J gene TRBJ1-1; D may be TRBD1 (5 bases). Germline CDR1 and CDR2: LNHDA and SQIVND (reference sequence). This CDR3 is 15 amino acids long. V was pared by 8 bases and J by 8 bases, with 24 bases between. The CDR3 region is CASQFGARRFDEAFF. The CDR3 region has the DNA TGTGCCAGTCAATTCGGGGCTAGAAGATTTGACGAAGCTTTCTTT.

This clone has a handful of counts. The chain uses TRBV7-2 and TRBJ2-1, with D possibly being TRBD1 (6 bases). CDR1 SGHTA and CDR2 FQGNSA come from the germline V gene. Trimming took 2 bases from V and 7 from J, leaving 27 bases between them. The CDR3 is 19 amino acids. The chain's CDR3 is CASSLKSPRGTHRSNEQFF. CDR3 coding DNA: TGTGCCAGCAGCTTAAAAAGCCCTAGAGGGACACACCGTTCTAATGAGCAGTTCTTC.

This clone was counted once. The genes are TRBV19 and TRBJ1-1; 9 bases fit TRBD1. Losses at the gene ends were 5 bases for V and 5 bases for J; bases not matched to a gene: 6. Germline-derived CDR1 and CDR2 are LNHDA and SQIVND (reference sequence). The length of the CDR3 is 14 residues. The CDR3 region has the DNA TGTGCCAGTAGTGTACGGGACAGGGATACTGAAGCTTTCTTT. Amino acids: CASSVRDRDTEAFF. Full variable domain (remainder filled in from reference TRBV19 and TRBJ1-1): DGGITQSPKYLFRKEGQNVTLSCEQNLNHDAMYWYRQDPGQGLRLIYYSQIVNDFQKGDIAEGYSVSREKKESFPLTVTSAQKNPTAFYLCASSVRDRDTEAFFGQGTRLTVV.

The rearrangement uses TRBV7-2 and TRBJ2-7; no reliable D call. CDR1 SGHTA and CDR2 FQGNSA come from the germline V gene. The ends were cut back, 3 bases at V and 5 bases at J, with 5 bases in the middle. CDR3 length equals 11 residues. CDR3 loop: CASSFANEQYF. The DNA for the CDR3 is TGTGCCAGCAGCTTCGCTAACGAGCAGTACTTC.

This clone was found once. J is TRBJ2-5 and V is TRBV6-6; D gene unclear. Germline V CDR1 and CDR2: MNHNY, SVGAGI (reference sequence). V was shortened by 4 bases and J by 1 base, with 10 bases between the two germline ends. The CDR3 sequence is 14 residues long. The DNA for the CDR3 is TGTGCCAGCAGTTCCCATTCCATCCAAGAGACCCAGTACTTC. As protein: CASSSHSIQETQYF.

A single count supports this clone. The J gene is TRBJ2-3, the V gene TRBV29-1, with TRBD2 matching 11 bases. This CDR3 is built from 14 residues. From germline, CDR1 is SQVTM and CDR2 ANQGSEA. After removal of 4 bases from V and 7 bases from J, the junction contained 7 bases not matched to a gene. The CDR3 sequence: CSVVVLAGVNTQYF. CDR3 bases: TGCAGCGTTGTAGTACTAGCGGGGGTGAATACGCAGTATTTT.

In this sample, this clone turned up a few times. Here the CDR3 reads CASSVGWDYGYTF. In DNA, the CDR3 is TGTGCCAGCAGCGTAGGATGGGACTATGGCTACACCTTC. J is TRBJ1-2 and V is TRBV9; D gene unclear. Germline CDR1 SGDLS, CDR2 YYNGEE. Trimming stripped 0 bases from V and 3 bases from J, with 6 bases between. CDR3 length: 13 residues.

This rearrangement joins TRBV6-5 to TRBJ1-2, with D perhaps matching TRBD1 (5 bases). The CDR3 length is 13 residues. Trimming removed 4 bases from V and 8 bases from J, with 14 bases in between. CDR1 and CDR2 (germline): MNHEY, SVGAGI. The CDR3 here is CASSSPGFLGYTF. As DNA, the CDR3 is TGTGCCAGCAGTTCGCCAGGGTTTTTAGGCTACACCTTC.

This clone came up once. The chain couples TRBV7-3 to TRBJ2-3, with 7 nucleotides matching TRBD1. Germline V CDR1 and CDR2: SGHTA, FQGTGA. With 2 bases clipped from V and 10 bases from J, the junction kept 6 bases outside the gene matches. The CDR3 is 13 amino acids. The CDR3 DNA reads TGTGCCAGCAGCTTATCAGGGGGAGAGGCGCAGTATTTT. Its translation: CASSLSGGEAQYF.

The rearrangement uses TRBV10-3 and TRBJ2-1; 12 nucleotides agree with TRBD2. The CDR3 is 15 residues long. CDR1 ENHRY and CDR2 SYGVKD come from the germline V gene. J gave up 4 bases and V 6 bases, and 4 bases lay outside the gene matches. The CDR3 reads CAISYGLAGYNEQFF. DNA of the CDR3: TGTGCCATCAGCTACGGACTAGCGGGGTACAATGAGCAGTTCTTC.

The V and J genes are TRBV7-2 and TRBJ2-1; 12 bases line up with TRBD2. Per the germline V gene, CDR1 is SGHTA and CDR2 is FQGNSA. With 6 bases clipped from V and 7 bases from J, the junction kept 10 bases outside the gene matches. There are 16 residues in the CDR3. The CDR3 here is CASRPSGGAKLNEQFF. DNA for the CDR3: TGTGCCAGCAGACCTAGCGGGGGGGCCAAATTAAATGAGCAGTTCTTC.

V and J are TRBV14 and TRBJ2-3; 7 positions agree with TRBD1. CDR3 size: 17 residues. V lost 4 bases, J lost 6 bases, and 16 bases stayed unmatched. The germline gives CDR1 SGHDN, CDR2 FVKESK. The CDR3 loop reads CASSPWTGVGLSDTQYF. CDR3 DNA sequence: TGTGCCAGCAGCCCCTGGACAGGAGTTGGCCTATCGGATACGCAGTATTTT.

V gene TRBV19 combines with J gene TRBJ2-5; no clear D gene. Germline V gene sequence: CDR1 LNHDA, CDR2 SQIVND (reference sequence). Trimming stripped 8 bases from V and 0 bases from J, with 10 bases between. This CDR3 has 13 amino acids. The CDR3 bases are TGTGCCAGTCGACGGACGGACCAAGAGACCCAGTACTTC. Translation: CASRRTDQETQYF.

V is TRBV6-6 and J is TRBJ1-2; D remains ambiguous. The V gene lost 4 bases and the J gene lost 5 bases, with 14 bases spanning the gap. This CDR3 is built from 14 residues. Germline CDR1 MNHNY, CDR2 SVGAGI (reference sequence). CDR3 nucleotide sequence: TGTGCCAGCAGTTTGGTCTCGGCAAGTTATGGCTACACCTTC. The encoded protein is CASSLVSASYGYTF.

This chain joins TRBV7-9 and TRBJ2-3; TRBD2 matches at 11 bases. The CDR3 covers 18 residues. V dropped 5 bases and J dropped 3; count of bases not matched to a gene: 13. The germline V gene encodes CDR1 SEHNR and CDR2 FQNEAQ (reference sequence). CDR3 sequence (DNA): TGTGCCAGCAGCGCGAGACTAGCGGGGTATAGTCGTACAGATACGCAGTATTTT. It specifies CASSARLAGYSRTDTQYF.

The genes are TRBV2 and TRBJ1-2; 9 bases map to TRBD1. The CDR3 length is 15 residues. Germline loops: CDR1 SNHLY, CDR2 FYNNEI. V was pared by 6 bases and J by 6 bases, with 11 bases of the junction left unmatched. CDR3 region: CASSWDRAAVNGYTF. CDR3 sequence (DNA): TGTGCCAGCAGCTGGGACAGGGCTGCGGTAAATGGCTACACCTTC.

This clone is a singleton in its sample. The J gene is TRBJ1-4, the V gene TRBV5-4, with D possibly being TRBD1 (6 bases). Trimming took 3 bases from V and 6 from J, leaving 9 bases between them. Germline assignment: CDR1 SGHNT and CDR2 YYREEE (reference sequence). The CDR3 runs 13 residues. CDR3 residues: CASSSTGDEKLFF. CDR3 bases: TGTGCCAGCAGCTCGACAGGCGATGAAAAACTGTTTTTT.

This chain joins TRBV4-1 and TRBJ2-1, with 9 positions matching TRBD2. V lost 1 base, J lost 3 bases, and 4 bases stayed unmatched. Looked up from germline, CDR1 is MGHRA and CDR2 is YSYEKL. This CDR3 comprises 16 residues. CDR3 in DNA: TGCGCCAGCAGCCAAGGTTCAGCGGGGGGCTACAATGAGCAGTTCTTC. As protein: CASSQGSAGGYNEQFF.

The chain carries TRBV20-1 and TRBJ1-5; no firm D call. The CDR3 extends over 10 amino acids. Trimming removed 6 bases at V and 6 bases at J, with 6 bases between. Germline lookup yields CDR1 DFQATT and CDR2 SNEGSKA (reference sequence). Here the CDR3 reads CSARGQPQHF. In DNA, the CDR3 is TGCAGTGCCCGAGGTCAGCCCCAGCATTTT.

The V gene is TRBV7-3, the J gene TRBJ2-1; TRBD2 matches 7 bases. With V trimmed by 5 bases and J by 9 bases, 10 bases remained unmatched. The CDR3 covers 14 residues. In germline, CDR1 is SGHTA, CDR2 FQGTGA. The CDR3 region has the DNA TGTGCCAGCAGCCCCCAGCGGGGTGTTGGTGAGCAGTTCTTC. Translated, it gives CASSPQRGVGEQFF.